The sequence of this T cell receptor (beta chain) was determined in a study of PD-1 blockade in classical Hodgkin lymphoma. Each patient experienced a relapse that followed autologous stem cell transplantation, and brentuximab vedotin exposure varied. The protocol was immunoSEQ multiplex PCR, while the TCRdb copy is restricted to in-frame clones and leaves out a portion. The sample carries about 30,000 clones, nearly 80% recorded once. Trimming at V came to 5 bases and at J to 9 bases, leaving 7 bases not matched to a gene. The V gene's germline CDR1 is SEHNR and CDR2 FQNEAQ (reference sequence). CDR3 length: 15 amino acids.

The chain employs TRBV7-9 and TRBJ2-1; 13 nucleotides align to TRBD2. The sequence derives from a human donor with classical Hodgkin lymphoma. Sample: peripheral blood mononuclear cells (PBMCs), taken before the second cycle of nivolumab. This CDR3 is CASSATSGGASEQFF. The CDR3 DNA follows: TGTGCCAGCAGCGCTACTAGCGGGGGGGCCAGTGAGCAGTTCTTC.